This TCR beta chain was found in a study of shared T cell receptors in the human thymus. Germline loops: CDR1 MRHNA, CDR2 SNTAGT. This CDR3 is built from 17 residues. V was clipped by 1 base and J by 6 bases, with 18 bases between them. Profiled with immunoSEQ multiplex PCR; TCRdb holds only in-frame clones, not every one. The sample contains roughly 550,000 clones, approximately 78% of which appear only once. These same data were also listed under a study on human thymus T cells. That study adds: During corrective heart surgery, resections were taken, and the thymus tissue came from them.

The sequence was collected from a boy in the first two years of life with a congenital heart defect. Specimen: thymocytes. The chain carries TRBV6-4 and TRBJ2-2, with D maybe TRBD1 (6 bases). In nucleotides, the CDR3 is TGTGCCAGCAGTGACTTGAGGAAACAGGGACCTCCCGGGGAGCTGTTTTTT. Translating gives CASSDLRKQGPPGELFF.